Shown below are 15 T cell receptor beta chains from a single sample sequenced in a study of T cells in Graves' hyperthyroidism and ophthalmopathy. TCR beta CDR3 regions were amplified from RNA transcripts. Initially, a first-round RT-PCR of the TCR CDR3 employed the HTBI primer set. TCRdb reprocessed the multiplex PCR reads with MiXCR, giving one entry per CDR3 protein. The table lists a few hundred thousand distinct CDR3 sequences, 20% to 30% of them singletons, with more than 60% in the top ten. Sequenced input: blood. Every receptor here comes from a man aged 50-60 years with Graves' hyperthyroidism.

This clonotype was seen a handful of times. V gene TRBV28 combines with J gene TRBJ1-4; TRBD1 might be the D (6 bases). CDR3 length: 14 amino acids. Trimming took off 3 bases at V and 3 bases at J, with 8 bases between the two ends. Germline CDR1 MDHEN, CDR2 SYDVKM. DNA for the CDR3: TGTGCCAGCAGTTTGGGGGCGGCTAATGAAAAACTGTTTTTT. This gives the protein CASSLGAANEKLFF.

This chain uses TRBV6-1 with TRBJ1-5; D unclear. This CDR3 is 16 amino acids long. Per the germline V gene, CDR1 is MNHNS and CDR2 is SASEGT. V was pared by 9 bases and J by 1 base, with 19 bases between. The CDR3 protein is CASKPERGNSNQPQHF. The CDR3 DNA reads TGTGCCAGTAAGCCCGAACGGGGAAACAGCAATCAGCCCCAGCATTTT.

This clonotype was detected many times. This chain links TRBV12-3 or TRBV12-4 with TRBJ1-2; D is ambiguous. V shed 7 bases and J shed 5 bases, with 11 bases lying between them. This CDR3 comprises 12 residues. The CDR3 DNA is TGTGCCAGCACCCCCGCCGGGTATGGCTACACCTTC. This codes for CASTPAGYGYTF.

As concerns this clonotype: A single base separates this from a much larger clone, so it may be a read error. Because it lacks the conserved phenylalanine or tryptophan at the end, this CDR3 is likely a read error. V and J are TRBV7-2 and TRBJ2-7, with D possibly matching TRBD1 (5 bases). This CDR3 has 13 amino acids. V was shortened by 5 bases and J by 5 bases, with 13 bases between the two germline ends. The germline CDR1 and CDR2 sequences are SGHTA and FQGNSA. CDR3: CASSLLARDEQYL. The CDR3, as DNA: TGTGCCAGCAGCCTCCTGGCCAGGGACGAGCAGTACCTC.

DNA for the CDR3: TGTGCCAGCAGCAGCCGGGACAGGGATGTGCGCGAGCAGTACTTC. Its protein product is CASSSRDRDVREQYF. The chain couples TRBV5-4 to TRBJ2-7; TRBD1 agrees at 9 bases. This CDR3 is 15 amino acids long. Germline CDR1 SGHNT, CDR2 YYREEE (reference sequence). Germline trimming cut 4 bases from V and 6 bases from J; bases unmatched to any gene: 11.

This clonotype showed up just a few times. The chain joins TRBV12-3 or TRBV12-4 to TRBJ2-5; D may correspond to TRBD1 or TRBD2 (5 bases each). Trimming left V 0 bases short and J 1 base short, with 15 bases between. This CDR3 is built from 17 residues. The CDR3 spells CASSLALGERSQETQYF. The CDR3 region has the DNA TGTGCCAGCAGTTTAGCGCTGGGGGAGCGAAGCCAAGAGACCCAGTACTTC.

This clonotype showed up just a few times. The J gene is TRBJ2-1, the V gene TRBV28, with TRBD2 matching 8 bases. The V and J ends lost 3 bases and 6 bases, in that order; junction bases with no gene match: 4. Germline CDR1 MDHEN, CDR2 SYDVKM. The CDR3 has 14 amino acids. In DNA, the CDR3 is TGTGCCAGCAGTTTCCGGACTAGCCCCAATGAGCAGTTCTTC. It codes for CASSFRTSPNEQFF.

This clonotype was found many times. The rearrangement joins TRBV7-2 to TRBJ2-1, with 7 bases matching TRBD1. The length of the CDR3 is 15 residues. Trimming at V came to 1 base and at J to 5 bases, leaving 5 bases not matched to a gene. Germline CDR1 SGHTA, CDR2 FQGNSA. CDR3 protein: CASSLVGTENNEQFF. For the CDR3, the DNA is TGTGCCAGCAGCTTAGTAGGGACAGAAAACAATGAGCAGTTCTTC.

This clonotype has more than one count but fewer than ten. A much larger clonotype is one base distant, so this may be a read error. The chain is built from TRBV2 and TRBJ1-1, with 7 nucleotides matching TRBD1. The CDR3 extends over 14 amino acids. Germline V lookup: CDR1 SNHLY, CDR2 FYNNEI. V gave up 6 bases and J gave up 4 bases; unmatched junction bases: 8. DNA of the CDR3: TGTGCCAGCAGGACCCGACAGGGTTCCACTGAAGCTTTCTTT. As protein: CASRTRQGSTEAFF.

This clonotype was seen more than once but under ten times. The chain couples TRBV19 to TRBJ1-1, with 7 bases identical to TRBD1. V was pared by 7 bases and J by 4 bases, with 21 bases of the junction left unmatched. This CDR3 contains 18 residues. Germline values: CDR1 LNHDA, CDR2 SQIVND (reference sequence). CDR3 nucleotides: TGTGCCAGTACCATACCCCGACGACAGGGCGGAGGAAGCACTGAAGCTTTCTTT. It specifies CASTIPRRQGGGSTEAFF.

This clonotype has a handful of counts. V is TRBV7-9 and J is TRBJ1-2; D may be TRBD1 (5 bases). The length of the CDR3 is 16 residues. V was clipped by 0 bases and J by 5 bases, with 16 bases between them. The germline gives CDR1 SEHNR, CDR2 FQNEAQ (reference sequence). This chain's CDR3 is CASSLAPDHRSYGYTF. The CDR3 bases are TGTGCCAGCAGCTTAGCGCCTGATCACAGGTCGTATGGCTACACCTTC.

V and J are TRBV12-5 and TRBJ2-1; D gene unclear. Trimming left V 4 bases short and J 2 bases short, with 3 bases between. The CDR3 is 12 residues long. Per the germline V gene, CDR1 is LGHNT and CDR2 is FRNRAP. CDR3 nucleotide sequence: TGTGCTAGTGGTTCCACCTACAATGAGCAGTTCTTC. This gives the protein CASGSTYNEQFF. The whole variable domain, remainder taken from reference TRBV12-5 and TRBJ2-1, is DARVTQTPRHKVTEMGQEVTMRCQPILGHNTVFWYRQTMMQGLELLAYFRNRAPLDDSGMPKDRFSAEMPDATLATLKIQPSEPRDSAVYFCASGSTYNEQFFGPGTRLTVL.

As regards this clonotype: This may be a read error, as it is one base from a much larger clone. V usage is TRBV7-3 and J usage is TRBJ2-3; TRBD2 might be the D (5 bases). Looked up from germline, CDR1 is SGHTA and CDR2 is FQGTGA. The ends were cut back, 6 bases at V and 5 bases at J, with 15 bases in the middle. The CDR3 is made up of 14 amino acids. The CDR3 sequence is CASSFRAELDTQYF. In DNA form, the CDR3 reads TGTGCCAGCAGTTTTAGAGCGGAATTAGATACGCAGTATTTT.

The CDR3 coding sequence is TGTGCTAGTGGTCAGCCCCGGGCAGGGGGAAAAACCTACTATGGCTACACCTTC. It specifies CASGQPRAGGKTYYGYTF. This chain links TRBV12-5 with TRBJ1-2, with TRBD1 identical over 7 bases. V trimming: 5 bases; J trimming: 3 bases; junction bases outside the gene matches: 18. Looked up from germline, CDR1 is LGHNT and CDR2 is FRNRAP. There are 18 residues in the CDR3.

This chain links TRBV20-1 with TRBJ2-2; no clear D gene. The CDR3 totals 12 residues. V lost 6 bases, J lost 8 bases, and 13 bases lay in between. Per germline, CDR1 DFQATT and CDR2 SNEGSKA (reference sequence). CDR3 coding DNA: TGCAGTGCCCAGACAATTTCAGGGGAGCTGTTTTTT. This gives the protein CSAQTISGELFF.